One sample yielded the 3 T cell receptor beta chains listed below, sequenced in a study of blood T cells in healthy people across ages. A sample-barcoded 5' primer and a J-beta primer mix were used in a second PCR of roughly 7 to 11 cycles. TCRdb analysed the 5' RACE reads with MiXCR anew, one entry per CDR3 protein. Altogether about 1.6 million distinct CDR3 sequences are present, about 35% being singletons, with the ten largest covering about 11%. The material sequenced was blood. Receptor source: a woman in her thirties in good health.

This clonotype was counted between two and nine times. This CDR3 is CASSSSGRGPADTQYF. The DNA of the CDR3 is TGCGCCAGCAGCTCCTCCGGAAGGGGGCCGGCAGATACGCAGTATTTT. This rearrangement joins TRBV5-1 to TRBJ2-3; 7 nucleotides align to TRBD1. The junction had 11 bases not matched to a gene; V was cut back by 3 bases and J by 4 bases. Per the germline V gene, CDR1 is SGHRS and CDR2 is YFSETQ. The CDR3 is made up of 16 amino acids.

This clonotype was observed a handful of times. The chain links TRBV27 to TRBJ2-7; 8 bases fit TRBD2. Unmatched junction bases numbered 6, after V lost 2 bases and J lost 3 bases. The CDR3 contains 15 residues. CDR1 MNHEY and CDR2 SMNVEV come from the germline V gene (reference sequence). The CDR3 protein is CASSLEGTRRYEQYF. As DNA, the CDR3 is TGTGCCAGCAGTTTAGAGGGGACTAGACGCTACGAGCAGTACTTC.

A few counts support this clonotype. J is TRBJ1-2 and V is TRBV21-1; the tabulated D call, TRBD1, remains unverified against the DNA. TRBV21-1 is recorded as a pseudogene. This CDR3 is built from 14 residues. The CDR3 spells CASSKVDRVWGYTF. Here the CDR3 DNA reads TGTGCCAGCAGCAAAGTTGACAGGGTTTGGGGCTACACCTTC.